The rows below give T cell receptor beta chains drawn from one sample of a study of shared clonotypes between healthy human individuals. Some clones are missing from TCRdb's copy, which holds only in-frame ones; the method was immunoSEQ multiplex PCR. In the table there are about 2.4 million clones, approximately 93% of which are singletons. Sample: naive CD4+ T cells from PBMCs. These receptor sequences come from a man younger than 35 in good health. Some clones in this sample may be carry-over from other donors' samples. CDR3s include the opening cysteine and the closing phenylalanine or tryptophan.

j_gene	v_gene	len	CDR3aa
TRBJ2-7	TRBV5-1	13	CASSFGSGSEQYF
TRBJ2-6	TRBV2	18	CASTLEGTGVSGANVLTF
TRBJ2-3	TRBV11-2	17	CASSPLTGASGHITQYF
TRBJ2-3	TRBV1	15	CTSSQDRGSTDTQYF
TRBJ1-2	TRBV7-9	15	CASSLGGQDLYGYTF
TRBJ1-2	TRBV5-1	13	CASSPDRVPGYTF
TRBJ2-7	TRBV7-2	15	CASSLRDRGEYEQYF
TRBJ2-7	TRBV28	14	CASSTGTQPYEQYF
TRBJ2-7	TRBV27	20	CASSPLARSAPSGITYEQYF
TRBJ1-2	TRBV27	15	CASRTEGAGVNGYTF
TRBJ2-1	TRBV28	15	CASSLRDAGYNEQFF
TRBJ2-3	TRBV5-4	14	CASSKGLATDTQYF
TRBJ1-2	TRBV7-9	13	CASSSRAGYGYTF
TRBJ2-1	TRBV5-8	15	CASSSDPNAYNEQFF
TRBJ2-5	TRBV25-1	18	CASSPLSGRALLEETQYF
TRBJ1-4	TRBV28	16	CASSAVTGASNEKLFF
TRBJ2-1	TRBV9	15	CASSVAPHLNNEQFF
TRBJ1-5	TRBV28	15	CASSLRSQSNQPQHF
TRBJ1-2	TRBV28	12	CASSPPGAGYTF
TRBJ1-2	TRBV7-9	14	CASSIPRRDHGYTF
TRBJ2-7	TRBV20-1	10	CSARLAEQYF
TRBJ1-1	TRBV30	13	CAWSVSVPARAFF